This record concerns one T cell receptor (beta chain) sequence. CDR3 length: 14 residues. V was shortened by 2 bases and J by 1 base, with 8 bases between the two germline ends. Per germline, CDR1 GTSNPN and CDR2 SVGIG (reference sequence). The record originates from a study of OX40 agonist ivuxolimab in advanced cancers. Study information: It was ivuxolimab, an agonistic anti-OX40 (CD134) antibody, that patients were treated with.

Measured with immunoSEQ multiplex PCR; TCRdb has only the in-frame clones, and not every one. This table has tens of thousands of clones, approximately 90% appearing once. This specimen was CD4+ or CD8+ T cells sorted from blood, taken in a trial of the OX40 agonist ivuxolimab. This clonotype was obtained from an adult with an advanced solid tumor such as melanoma, head and neck, liver or kidney cancer. The gene calls are TRBV30 and TRBJ1-4, with D unclear. The CDR3 loop is CAWSTKGTNEKLFF. The CDR3 bases are TGTGCCTGGAGTACGAAGGGAACTAATGAAAAACTGTTTTTT.